The clone carrying this TCR beta chain came up many times. This sample is part of a study of human T cells and chemical hapten exposure. Unique molecular identifiers were linked by the library to individual cDNA molecules. From the RACE reads, TCRdb called clonotypes with MiXCR, one entry per CDR3 protein. Altogether 250,000 or so distinct CDR3 sequences are present, about 8.1% being singletons, with the ten largest covering over 2%. The time point here: pre-sensitization, week 0. Documented treatment: therapeutic diphenylcyclopropenone sensitization with weekly scalp DPC. After removal of 7 bases from V and 1 base from J, the junction contained 4 bases not matched to a gene. Germline lookup yields CDR1 SEHNR and CDR2 FQNEAQ (reference sequence). This CDR3 is built from 14 residues.

The clonotype was recovered from a woman in her 40s with alopecia areata. Some clones in this sample may be carry-over from other donors' samples. This chain links TRBV7-9 with TRBJ2-3; 8 bases are a match to TRBD1. Sequencing was performed on whole blood, taken in connection with sensitization to the hapten diphenylcyclopropenone (DPC). In DNA, the CDR3 is TGTGCCAGCACCCCGGGACAGGGCACAGATACGCAGTATTTT. Translation: CASTPGQGTDTQYF.